The clone carrying this T cell receptor beta chain was detected ten times or more. Its matching antigen is unknown. Library preparation for TCR beta used quantitative 5'-RACE with molecular barcodes. TCRdb re-analysed the 5' RACE reads in MiXCR, keeping a single row per CDR3 protein. The table includes 230,000 or so distinct CDR3 sequences, 24% detected once. This sample stems from a study of CD8 T cells in ankylosing spondylitis. General study points: A TCR beta motif of eight highly homologous variants appeared characteristic of ankylosing spondylitis blood.

The V gene's germline CDR1 is SQVTM and CDR2 ANQGSEA. With 2 bases removed from V and 5 bases from J, the gap between germline ends came to 17 bases. The CDR3 loop spans 15 amino acids. The source is a male donor with ankylosing spondylitis or in good health (not recorded which). Material for sequencing was blood, either unsorted or a sorted T cell fraction (not recorded which). V gene TRBV29-1 combines with J gene TRBJ2-3, with D uncertain. CDR3 bases: TGCAGCGTTGAAACACCCTCTTACTGGGAAGATACGCAGTATTTT. Residues: CSVETPSYWEDTQYF.